One sample yielded the 27 T cell receptor beta chains listed below, sequenced in a study of cytomegalovirus exposure and HLA in healthy donors. This PCR relied on a set of 60 Vbeta primers and 13 Jbeta primers. Data came from immunoSEQ multiplex PCR; TCRdb stores just in-frame clones and leaves some out. Here the sample spans 55,000 to 85,000 clones, 86% being singletons. The sequenced sample was PBMCs. These receptors were taken from a woman in her twenties or thirties in good health and CMV-seronegative.

The J gene is TRBJ2-7, the V gene TRBV7-9; D is uncertain. Germline CDR1 reads SEHNR; CDR2 reads FQNEAQ (reference sequence). CDR3 length: 15 residues. The germline V and J ends were trimmed by 3 bases and 1 base, with 13 bases remaining between them. The CDR3 nucleotides are TGTGCCAGCAGCTTTAGCACCCGATTTTCCTACGAGCAGTACTTC. As protein: CASSFSTRFSYEQYF.

The chain employs TRBV7-3 and TRBJ2-2; D gene ambiguous. CDR1 and CDR2 from the germline V gene are SGHTA and FQGTGA. The CDR3 is 15 amino acids. V shed 5 bases and J shed 0 bases, with 10 bases lying between them. CDR3 nucleotide sequence: TGTGCCAGCAGCCTGAGCGCCTCGAACACCGGGGAGCTGTTTTTT. It yields the protein CASSLSASNTGELFF.

The chain carries TRBV7-3 and TRBJ1-6; TRBD1 matches at 11 bases. Germline V gives CDR1 SGHTA, CDR2 FQGTGA. V was clipped by 4 bases and J by 8 bases; unmatched bases: 4. The length of the CDR3 is 15 residues. The CDR3 protein is CASSSDRGRHSPLHF. DNA of the CDR3: TGTGCCAGCAGCTCGGACAGGGGGCGGCATTCACCCCTCCACTTT.

This rearrangement joins TRBV5-1 to TRBJ2-7, with 14 positions matching TRBD2. With V trimmed by 4 bases and J by 6 bases, 6 bases remained unmatched. The CDR3 runs 15 residues. Looked up from germline, CDR1 is SGHRS and CDR2 is YFSETQ. CDR3 in amino acids: CASSLGLAGEGEQYF. The DNA of the CDR3 is TGCGCCAGCAGCCTGGGACTAGCGGGAGAAGGCGAGCAGTACTTC.

This clone was counted only a few times. This chain connects TRBV6-6 to TRBJ2-7, with 9 positions matching TRBD1. The CDR3 is 13 amino acids. CDR1 is MNHNY, CDR2 SVGAGI, per germline (reference sequence). Losses at the gene ends were 5 bases for V and 4 bases for J; bases not matched to a gene: 3. The CDR3 is CASSHRGRYEQYF. As DNA, the CDR3 is TGTGCCAGCAGTCACAGGGGGCGTTACGAGCAGTACTTC.

This clone was detected once. The rearrangement joins TRBV29-1 to TRBJ2-7, with D possibly being TRBD2 (6 bases). The V gene's germline CDR1 is SQVTM and CDR2 ANQGSEA. Trimming took off 1 base at V and 6 bases at J, with 10 bases between the two ends. The CDR3 is 12 amino acids. The DNA of the CDR3 is TGCAGCGTTGAAGGGGGGGTAGGCGAGCAGTACTTC. It translates to CSVEGGVGEQYF.

The rearrangement links TRBV5-1 to TRBJ2-7; 7 bases map to TRBD2. The CDR3 length is 15 residues. V lost 0 bases to trimming and J lost 3 bases; unmatched junction nucleotides: 6. Germline V gene lookup returns CDR1 SGHRS and CDR2 YFSETQ. As DNA, the CDR3 is TGCGCCAGCAGCTTGGCCACGGCTAGCGGCTACGAGCAGTACTTC. Translation gives CASSLATASGYEQYF.

The chain is built from TRBV4-1 and TRBJ2-7, with TRBD1 matching 7 bases. This CDR3 has 15 amino acids. In germline, CDR1 is MGHRA, CDR2 YSYEKL. V dropped 1 base and J dropped 7; count of bases not matched to a gene: 10. The CDR3 region is CASSQAGGVMGEQYF. DNA for the CDR3: TGCGCCAGCAGCCAAGCAGGGGGTGTAATGGGTGAGCAGTACTTC.

J is TRBJ2-5 and V is TRBV10-3; 7 nucleotides line up with TRBD1. The ends lost 5 bases at V and 5 bases at J; junction bases unmatched: 11. The CDR3 runs to 15 residues. Germline V CDR1 and CDR2: ENHRY, SYGVKD. CDR3 protein: CAISPSTGVRETQYF. The DNA of the CDR3 is TGTGCCATCAGTCCCAGCACAGGGGTACGGGAGACCCAGTACTTC.

The chain is built from TRBV7-8 and TRBJ1-4, with D hard to call. Deletions cut 1 base from V and 11 bases from J, with 17 bases between. Germline CDR1 SGHVS, CDR2 FQNEAQ. This CDR3 region has 15 residues. The CDR3 protein is CASSLVGYSGPKLFF. In nucleotides, the CDR3 is TGTGCCAGCAGCTTAGTTGGATATTCAGGCCCCAAACTGTTTTTT.

This clone has only one observation. The chain employs TRBV6-1 and TRBJ1-2, with a weak D call TRBD1 (6 bases). The CDR3 is 13 amino acids. CDR1 is MNHNS and CDR2 is SASEGT in the germline V gene. Between the trimmed V and J ends, which lost 6 bases and 4 bases, there was a span of 12 bases. CDR3 DNA: TGTGCCAGCAGCCCTAGGGGGACCTATGGCTACACCTTC. Protein product: CASSPRGTYGYTF.

The chain links TRBV29-1 to TRBJ2-7; D gene uncertain. In germline, CDR1 is SQVTM, CDR2 ANQGSEA. The CDR3 loop spans 14 amino acids. V was pared by 1 base and J by 7 bases, with 17 bases between. CDR3 in amino acids: CSVEGVQYPFEQYF. CDR3 in DNA: TGCAGCGTTGAAGGCGTACAGTACCCATTTGAGCAGTACTTC.

The chain joins TRBV29-1 to TRBJ1-2, with 7 bases identical to TRBD1. The CDR3 is 14 residues long. J lost 4 bases, V lost 5 bases, and 10 bases had no gene match. Germline values: CDR1 SQVTM, CDR2 ANQGSEA. The CDR3 sequence: CSVLYRAGGYGYTF. For the CDR3, the DNA is TGCAGCGTTCTTTACCGGGCAGGGGGCTATGGCTACACCTTC.

A few counts support this clone. The rearrangement uses TRBV5-1 and TRBJ2-6; 9 nucleotides align to TRBD1. Trimming took 4 bases from V and 0 from J; bases not matched to a gene: 11. This CDR3 region has 19 residues. The germline CDR1 and CDR2 sequences are SGHRS and YFSETQ. As DNA, the CDR3 is TGCGCCAGCAGCGCGTTACAGGGGGCCCCTCTCTCTGGGGCCAACGTCCTGACTTTC. Its translation: CASSALQGAPLSGANVLTF. Using reference TRBV5-1 and TRBJ2-6 for the parts outside the CDR3, the full variable domain is KAGVTQTPRYLIKTRGQQVTLSCSPISGHRSVSWYQQTPGQGLQFLFEYFSETQRNKGNFPGRFSGRQFSNSRSEMNVSTLELGDSALYLCASSALQGAPLSGANVLTFGAGSRLTVL.

V and J are TRBV5-1 and TRBJ2-1; D possibly corresponds to TRBD1 (5 bases). In germline, CDR1 is SGHRS, CDR2 YFSETQ. CDR3 length equals 16 residues. V was shortened by 0 bases and J by 2 bases, with 12 bases between the two germline ends. The CDR3 region has the DNA TGCGCCAGCAGCTTGGGGTTGGGGCCGGCCTACAATGAGCAGTTCTTC. This gives the protein CASSLGLGPAYNEQFF. The complete variable domain, with remaining parts taken from reference TRBV5-1 and TRBJ2-1, reads KAGVTQTPRYLIKTRGQQVTLSCSPISGHRSVSWYQQTPGQGLQFLFEYFSETQRNKGNFPGRFSGRQFSNSRSEMNVSTLELGDSALYLCASSLGLGPAYNEQFFGPGTRLTVL.

V gene TRBV11-3 combines with J gene TRBJ2-1, with 11 bases fitting TRBD2. The CDR3 spans 15 residues. With 3 bases clipped from V and 2 bases from J, the junction kept 0 bases outside the gene matches. From germline, CDR1 is SGHNT and CDR2 YENEEA. In DNA, the CDR3 is TGTGCCAGCAGCTTGGGACTAGCGGCCTACAATGAGCAGTTCTTC. It is translated as CASSLGLAAYNEQFF.

The chain has TRBV30 and TRBJ2-5, with 8 bases identical to TRBD2. The germline V gene encodes CDR1 GTSNPN and CDR2 SVGIG (reference sequence). V gave up 6 bases and J gave up 4 bases; unmatched junction bases: 10. CDR3 length equals 14 residues. CDR3 coding DNA: TGTGCCTGCCAGCGGGGGACGGCAGTAGAGACCCAGTACTTC. Encoded protein: CACQRGTAVETQYF. Full variable domain (missing parts from reference TRBV30 and TRBJ2-5): SQTIHQWPATLVQPVGSPLSLECTVEGTSNPNLYWYRQAAGRGLQLLFYSVGIGQISSEVPQNLSASRPQDRQFILSSKKLLLSDSGFYLCACQRGTAVETQYFGPGTRLLVL.

This chain links TRBV27 with TRBJ2-3; D is possibly TRBD2 (7 bases). With 6 bases removed from V and 1 base from J, the gap between germline ends came to 17 bases. This CDR3 has 16 residues. The V gene's germline CDR1 is MNHEY and CDR2 SMNVEV (reference sequence). CDR3 amino acids: CASSPFGGPGTDTQYF. For the CDR3, the DNA is TGTGCCAGCAGCCCCTTCGGGGGGCCGGGCACAGATACGCAGTATTTT.

This clone showed up just once. This rearrangement joins TRBV27 to TRBJ1-4, with D hard to call. This CDR3 is 13 amino acids long. The germline V gene encodes CDR1 MNHEY and CDR2 SMNVEV (reference sequence). Trimming left V 6 bases short and J 4 bases short, with 9 bases between. CDR3 DNA sequence: TGTGCCAGCAGCCTAAGGAGTAATGAAAAACTGTTTTTT. Its translation is CASSLRSNEKLFF.

The chain combines TRBV28 with TRBJ2-5; 8 positions agree with TRBD1. The tail of the sequence fits TRBJ2-7 better, so the J call may be wrong. Germline CDR1 MDHEN, CDR2 SYDVKM. The CDR3 spans 15 residues. The CDR3 coding sequence is TGTGCCAGCAGTTTACCCGGGACAGGAACATACGAGCAGTACTTC. Its protein is CASSLPGTGTYEQYF.

This clone occurred a few times. The chain has TRBV18 and TRBJ2-7, with 9 bases aligning to TRBD2. This CDR3 comprises 15 residues. The junction had 4 bases not matched to a gene; V was cut back by 1 base and J by 3 bases. Germline V lookup: CDR1 KGHSH, CDR2 LQKENI. CDR3 residues: CASSPLAGVRYEQYF. CDR3 nucleotide sequence: TGTGCCAGCTCACCACTAGCGGGAGTACGCTACGAGCAGTACTTC.

V gene TRBV19 combines with J gene TRBJ2-3; 10 nucleotides line up with TRBD1. Germline values: CDR1 LNHDA, CDR2 SQIVND (reference sequence). The CDR3 totals 15 residues. V lost 8 bases, J lost 6 bases, and 11 bases stayed unmatched. The DNA for the CDR3 is TGTGCCAGTGCCGGGACAGGGGCCTTCGGGGATACGCAGTATTTT. The encoded protein is CASAGTGAFGDTQYF.

This clone has just a few counts. V and J are TRBV18 and TRBJ2-6; D gene uncertain. The CDR3 runs to 16 residues. Trimming removed 4 bases from V and 0 bases from J, with 10 bases in between. The germline V gene encodes CDR1 KGHSH and CDR2 LQKENI. CDR3 sequence reads: CASSLELSSGANVLTF. The DNA of the CDR3 is TGTGCCAGCTCACTAGAACTGAGCTCTGGGGCCAACGTCCTGACTTTC.

This clone came up a few times. The chain is built from TRBV5-6 and TRBJ2-7; TRBD1 matches at 8 bases. This CDR3 contains 13 residues. V trimming: 4 bases; J trimming: 2 bases; junction bases outside the gene matches: 2. The germline V gene encodes CDR1 SGHDT and CDR2 YYEEEE. In nucleotides, the CDR3 is TGTGCCAGCAGCGCGGGACAGGCCTACGAGCAGTACTTC. It translates to CASSAGQAYEQYF. The whole variable domain, remainder taken from reference TRBV5-6 and TRBJ2-7, is DAGVTQSPTHLIKTRGQQVTLRCSPKSGHDTVSWYQQALGQGPQFIFQYYEEEERQRGNFPDRFSGHQFPNYSSELNVNALLLGDSALYLCASSAGQAYEQYFGPGTRLTVT.

The chain employs TRBV6-5 and TRBJ2-7; 11 nucleotides line up with TRBD1. CDR3 length: 16 amino acids. From germline, CDR1 is MNHEY and CDR2 SVGAGI. The V and J ends lost 4 bases and 2 bases, in that order; junction bases with no gene match: 7. CDR3 protein: CASSSNPDRGPYEQYF. CDR3 DNA: TGTGCCAGCAGTTCTAATCCGGACAGGGGGCCCTACGAGCAGTACTTC.

The chain employs TRBV11-3 and TRBJ2-1; D is unresolved. CDR1 and CDR2 (germline): SGHNT, YENEEA. CDR3 size: 15 residues. Trimming removed 2 bases at V and 0 bases at J, with 8 bases between. CDR3 nucleotides: TGTGCCAGCAGCTTAACTCGCGGCTCCTACAATGAGCAGTTCTTC. Protein: CASSLTRGSYNEQFF.

The V gene is TRBV7-9, the J gene TRBJ2-1; 10 positions agree with TRBD2. The CDR3 totals 14 residues. Germline assignment: CDR1 SEHNR and CDR2 FQNEAQ (reference sequence). V lost 3 bases and J lost 8; bases outside the gene matches: 4. Here the CDR3 reads CASSLGLAIDEQFF. The CDR3 nucleotides are TGTGCCAGCAGCTTGGGACTAGCGATTGATGAGCAGTTCTTC.